This T cell receptor beta chain derives from a study of human T cells and chemical hapten exposure. Study background: TCR yields per sample varied mostly from small pooled library volume differences. Study findings and constraints: Those TCRs sitting above 1 in 1000 frequency stayed the same with DPC sensitization.

Specified time point: healthy volunteer bleed at 2 weeks. Extraction of total RNA was performed on unfractionated whole blood. In this sample, this clonotype turned up a few times. The antigen is not known. Individual cDNA molecules in this library carried unique molecular identifiers. TCRdb ran MiXCR on the RACE reads and lists one entry per CDR3 protein. Here the sample spans 130,000 or so distinct CDR3 sequences, 8.5% to 9.5% being singletons. Germline V gives CDR1 MNHEY, CDR2 SMNVEV (reference sequence). CDR3 size: 16 residues. V lost 0 bases to trimming and J lost 4 bases, with 15 bases between them.

The sample consisted of whole blood. The sequence was collected from a male donor in good health. Some clones in this sample may be carry-over from other donors' samples. The chain has TRBV27 and TRBJ1-1; tentative D call: TRBD1 (5 bases). CDR3 region: CASSLSTPGGPTEAFF. In nucleotides, the CDR3 is TGTGCCAGCAGTTTATCTACCCCGGGGGGACCCACTGAAGCTTTCTTT.